This T cell receptor (beta chain) emerged from a study of T cells in tumors after PD-1 blockade. Study details: Peripheral blood samples averaged approximately 35,000 unique clonotypes and some 120,000 templates.

This clone showed up just a few times. The CDR3 loop spans 11 amino acids. Trimming took 3 bases from V and 10 from J, leaving 8 bases between them. In germline, CDR1 is SGDLS, CDR2 YYNGEE. The protocol was immunoSEQ multiplex PCR, while the TCRdb copy is restricted to in-frame clones and leaves out a portion. The sample shows about 25,000 clones, about 84% of them seen only once. The V and J genes are TRBV9 and TRBJ2-1; D is undetermined. Sequencing used PBMCs, obtained after anti-PD-1 treatment. The receptor was isolated from a human donor with basal cell carcinoma. The CDR3, as DNA: TGTGCCAGCAGCGGAATAGCCGAGCAGTTCTTC. This translates into CASSGIAEQFF.